These 5 T cell receptor beta chains were sequenced from one sample in a study of CD8 T cells in ankylosing spondylitis (dated 2017 in TCRdb). The method was 5' RACE. TCRdb shows the sequencer as Illumina HiSeq 2500. TCRdb ran its own pipeline on the public reads, namely fastp trimming at Q25 and MiXCR clone calling, and kept in-frame beta chains. Every distinct CDR3 protein forms one entry, paired with its most common genes and DNA. The sample table holds some 220,000 distinct CDR3 sequences, of which approximately 7.6% were seen once. The biggest ten clones account for 4.8% of the sample. The specimen sequenced was blood, either unsorted or a sorted T cell fraction (not recorded which). The receptors were gathered from a female donor with ankylosing spondylitis or in good health (not recorded which).

This clonotype was found many times. The CDR3 nucleotides read TGTGCCATCAGGGACCCACCCGAGCAGTTCTTC. It is translated as CAIRDPPEQFF. This rearrangement joins TRBV10-3 to TRBJ2-1; D remains unclear. Trimming removed 6 bases at V and 10 bases at J, with 10 bases between. Germline loops: CDR1 ENHRY, CDR2 SYGVKD. The CDR3 totals 11 residues.

The chain carries TRBV13 and TRBJ2-1; tentatively, D is TRBD2 (5 bases). V was shortened by 11 bases and J by 3 bases, with 29 bases between the two germline ends. This CDR3 is built from 18 residues. Germline-derived CDR1 and CDR2 are PRHDT and FYEKMQ (reference sequence). The CDR3 spells CAFGPSGRGGMHYNEQFF. In DNA form, the CDR3 reads TGTGCCTTCGGCCCTAGTGGACGAGGAGGAATGCACTACAATGAGCAGTTCTTC.

There are many counts of this clonotype. The chain joins TRBV7-8 to TRBJ1-5; D perhaps matches TRBD1 (5 bases). V was clipped by 3 bases and J by 7 bases, with 10 bases between them. Looked up from germline, CDR1 is SGHVS and CDR2 is FQNEAQ. This CDR3 has 13 amino acids. The CDR3, as DNA: TGTGCCAGCAGCTTTCAGGGTGGACAGCCCCAGCATTTT. This encodes CASSFQGGQPQHF.

The rearrangement uses TRBV30 and TRBJ2-5, with TRBD2 identical over 9 bases. V shed 1 base and J 1 base; nucleotides not matched to a gene: 7. Per the germline V gene, CDR1 is GTSNPN and CDR2 is SVGIG (reference sequence). CDR3 size: 16 residues. The CDR3 sequence: CAWSGPSGNTQETQYF. The CDR3 nucleotides read TGTGCCTGGAGTGGTCCTAGCGGGAATACCCAAGAGACCCAGTACTTC.

This clonotype was picked up many times. V usage is TRBV19 and J usage is TRBJ2-1, with unresolved D. V shed 7 bases and J shed 0 bases, with 13 bases lying between them. Per the germline V gene, CDR1 is LNHDA and CDR2 is SQIVND (reference sequence). This CDR3 is built from 15 residues. CDR3 in amino acids: CASTSGDHSYNEQFF. The DNA for the CDR3 is TGTGCCAGTACCTCTGGAGACCACTCCTACAATGAGCAGTTCTTC.